Shown below are 20 T cell receptor beta chains from a single sample sequenced in a study of shared clonotypes between healthy human individuals. Libraries were prepared by immunoSEQ multiplex PCR; TCRdb keeps only in-frame clonotypes and omits some of them. Of some 1.5 million clones detected, roughly 95% appear once; the ten largest clones hold more than 0.9%. Sample: naive CD4+ T cells sorted from blood. Described subset: CD45RA+ positively selected. These receptors were taken from a young man in good health.

This chain connects TRBV14 to TRBJ1-1; D is undetermined. CDR1 and CDR2 from the germline V gene are SGHDN and FVKESK. This CDR3 is 13 amino acids long. V was clipped by 4 bases and J by 1 base, with 7 bases between them. The CDR3 nucleotides are TGTGCCAGCAGCCGAGTCAGGAACACTGAAGCTTTCTTT. This translates into CASSRVRNTEAFF.

V gene TRBV14 combines with J gene TRBJ1-5; D unresolved. Germline-derived CDR1 and CDR2 are SGHDN and FVKESK. The V end was cut by 4 bases, the J end by 5 bases, with 12 bases between. This CDR3 is 14 amino acids long. In nucleotides, the CDR3 is TGTGCCAGCAGCCGGCAATTAGTCGATCAGCCCCAGCATTTT. This encodes CASSRQLVDQPQHF.

The sample holds one count of this clone. This sequence joins TRBV20-1 and TRBJ1-4; D remains ambiguous. Germline CDR1 is DFQATT and CDR2 is SNEGSKA (reference sequence). The CDR3 covers 11 residues. The V end lost 4 bases, the J end lost 5 bases, and 5 bases lay between the germline ends. The CDR3 is CSAISNEKLFF. CDR3 nucleotide sequence: TGCAGTGCTATCTCCAATGAAAAACTGTTTTTT.

This rearrangement joins TRBV30 to TRBJ1-5, with 7 bases fitting TRBD1. V was pared by 4 bases and J by 2 bases, with 5 bases of the junction left unmatched. Germline-derived CDR1 and CDR2 are GTSNPN and SVGIG (reference sequence). This CDR3 contains 14 residues. For the CDR3, the DNA is TGTGCCTGGATGGCAGGGGGAGGCAATCAGCCCCAGCATTTT. Translating gives CAWMAGGGNQPQHF.

The J gene is TRBJ2-7, the V gene TRBV27, with TRBD2 identical over 8 bases. V lost 6 bases and J lost 3; bases outside the gene matches: 10. The CDR3 spans 15 residues. CDR1 and CDR2 from the germline V gene are MNHEY and SMNVEV (reference sequence). In nucleotides, the CDR3 is TGTGCCAGCAGAAAACCGGGACTAGTCAGCTACGAGCAGTACTTC. Translated, it gives CASRKPGLVSYEQYF.

The V call is TRBV2, the J call TRBJ2-1; 7 bases line up with TRBD2. V lost 8 bases and J lost 9; bases outside the gene matches: 13. The CDR3 covers 14 residues. Germline lookup yields CDR1 SNHLY and CDR2 FYNNEI. CDR3 bases: TGTGCCAGCGCCACCGGGACTACAGTGGGTGAGCAGTTCTTC. It codes for CASATGTTVGEQFF.

The gene calls are TRBV28 and TRBJ2-7, with 7 bases lining up with TRBD1. The CDR3 covers 14 residues. J lost 2 bases, V lost 10 bases, and 11 bases had no gene match. CDR1 and CDR2 (germline): MDHEN, SYDVKM. This CDR3 is CATFYRGRTYEQYF. The CDR3 DNA reads as TGTGCCACGTTTTACAGGGGAAGGACCTACGAGCAGTACTTC.

This clone has only one observation. V is TRBV5-1 and J is TRBJ1-2; TRBD1 aligns across 11 bases. V lost 0 bases, J lost 4 bases, and 2 bases stayed unmatched. The CDR3 extends over 15 amino acids. Germline V gene lookup returns CDR1 SGHRS and CDR2 YFSETQ. The CDR3: CASSLGTGGGYGYTF. CDR3 sequence (DNA): TGCGCCAGCAGCTTGGGGACAGGGGGCGGCTATGGCTACACCTTC.

The chain couples TRBV5-8 to TRBJ2-7; possibly TRBD1 or TRBD2 for D (5 bases each). Trimming pared 4 bases from V and 7 bases from J, leaving 9 bases between. Germline V gene data show CDR1 as SGHTS and CDR2 as YDEGEE. There are 11 residues in the CDR3. CDR3 bases: TGTGCCAGCAGCAGACAGCGGGAGCAGTACTTC. It is translated as CASSRQREQYF. Drawing the rest from reference TRBV5-8 and TRBJ2-7, the complete variable domain is EAGVTQSPTHLIKTRGQQATLRCSPISGHTSVYWYQQALGLGLQFLLWYDEGEERNRGNFPPRFSGRQFPNYSSELNVNALELEDSALYLCASSRQREQYFGPGTRLTVT.

DNA of the CDR3: TGTGCCAGCAGCTTGGACAGACAAGAGACCCAGTACTTC. It translates to CASSLDRQETQYF. The genes are TRBV28 and TRBJ2-5; the D gene is possibly TRBD1 (6 bases). CDR3 size: 13 residues. With 6 bases removed from V and 2 bases from J, the gap between germline ends came to 10 bases. CDR1 is MDHEN, CDR2 SYDVKM, per germline.

V is TRBV5-1 and J is TRBJ2-3; D uncertain. Germline CDR1 reads SGHRS; CDR2 reads YFSETQ. V was shortened by 5 bases and J by 3 bases, with 10 bases between the two germline ends. The CDR3 is 13 amino acids. The CDR3 sequence: CASSGIATDTQYF. The CDR3, as DNA: TGCGCCAGCAGTGGAATTGCGACAGATACGCAGTATTTT.

The rearrangement uses TRBV18 and TRBJ2-3; TRBD1 matches at 7 bases. This CDR3 contains 14 residues. Germline V gene data show CDR1 as KGHSH and CDR2 as LQKENI. J lost 2 bases, V lost 4 bases, and 3 bases had no gene match. The CDR3 nucleotides are TGTGCCAGCTCACAGACAGGGTACACAGATACGCAGTATTTT. The encoded protein is CASSQTGYTDTQYF.

CDR3 loop: CASSNGTGLANNEQFF. CDR3 coding DNA: TGTGCCAGCAGCAATGGCACGGGACTGGCCAACAATGAGCAGTTCTTC. V usage is TRBV7-3 and J usage is TRBJ2-1; D may be TRBD2 (6 bases). CDR1 is SGHTA and CDR2 is FQGTGA in the germline V gene. Trimming left V 5 bases short and J 5 bases short, with 19 bases between. The CDR3 is 16 residues long. Filled out from reference TRBV7-3 and TRBJ2-1, the complete variable domain reads GAGVSQTPSNKVTEKGKYVELRCDPISGHTALYWYRQSLGQGPEFLIYFQGTGAADDSGLPNDRFFAVRPEGSVSTLKIQRTERGDSAVYLCASSNGTGLANNEQFFGPGTRLTVL.

This chain links TRBV18 with TRBJ1-5; TRBD1 matches 7 bases. CDR3 length: 15 residues. Germline CDR1 and CDR2: KGHSH and LQKENI. The V and J ends lost 0 bases and 4 bases, in that order; junction bases with no gene match: 3. CDR3 loop: CASSPPGTDNQPQHF. The CDR3 DNA is TGTGCCAGCTCACCACCCGGGACAGATAATCAGCCCCAGCATTTT.

CDR3 amino acids: CASSTHLSSYEQYF. DNA of the CDR3: TGTGCCAGCAGCACGCACCTCAGCTCCTACGAGCAGTACTTC. The chain employs TRBV11-2 and TRBJ2-7; D gene uncertain. The V end lost 5 bases, the J end lost 0 bases, and 11 bases lay between the germline ends. This CDR3 has 14 residues. Germline V gene sequence: CDR1 SGHAT, CDR2 FQNNGV.

The V call is TRBV9, the J call TRBJ2-7, with a possible D match to TRBD1 (5 bases). CDR1 and CDR2 from the germline V gene are SGDLS and YYNGEE. Trimming stripped 4 bases from V and 3 bases from J, with 14 bases between. CDR3 length: 14 amino acids. CDR3 amino acids: CASSTNGQNYEQYF. The CDR3, as DNA: TGTGCCAGCAGCACTAACGGACAAAACTACGAGCAGTACTTC.

A few counts support this clone. This chain joins TRBV10-2 and TRBJ2-2, with D possibly TRBD2 on 5 matching bases. Trimming stripped 6 bases from V and 8 bases from J, with 7 bases between. The CDR3 length is 11 residues. CDR1 and CDR2 (germline): WSHSY, SAAADI. CDR3: CASRGDGELFF. DNA for the CDR3: TGCGCCAGCAGGGGAGATGGGGAGCTGTTTTTT.

This clone was detected once. This chain connects TRBV7-2 to TRBJ2-3; D gene uncertain. The CDR3 totals 14 residues. V lost 0 bases and J 2 bases, leaving 6 bases between the germline ends. Germline loops: CDR1 SGHTA, CDR2 FQGNSA. The CDR3 is CASSLARITDTQYF. In DNA form, the CDR3 reads TGTGCCAGCAGCTTAGCCAGAATCACAGATACGCAGTATTTT.

The genes are TRBV7-7 and TRBJ2-7, with unresolved D. The CDR3 length is 13 residues. Looked up from germline, CDR1 is SSHAT and CDR2 is FNYEAQ (reference sequence). Trimming stripped 4 bases from V and 3 bases from J, with 10 bases between. The CDR3 DNA reads TGTGCCAGCAGCTCCTTCTCGGGCTACGAGCAGTACTTC. Its translation: CASSSFSGYEQYF. Filled out from reference TRBV7-7 and TRBJ2-7, the complete variable domain reads GAGVSQSPRYKVTKRGQDVTLRCDPISSHATLYWYQQALGQGPEFLTYFNYEAQPDKSGLPSDRFSAERPEGSISTLTIQRTEQRDSAMYRCASSSFSGYEQYFGPGTRLTVT.

This clone was observed a handful of times. CDR3 bases: TGTGCTAGTTCCCTAGCGGGAGGTTACAATGAGCAGTTCTTC. It yields the protein CASSLAGGYNEQFF. This rearrangement joins TRBV12-5 to TRBJ2-1; TRBD2 aligns across 11 bases. V shed 8 bases, J shed 4 bases, and the junction held 4 bases outside the gene matches. The V gene's germline CDR1 is LGHNT and CDR2 FRNRAP. The CDR3 length is 14 residues.